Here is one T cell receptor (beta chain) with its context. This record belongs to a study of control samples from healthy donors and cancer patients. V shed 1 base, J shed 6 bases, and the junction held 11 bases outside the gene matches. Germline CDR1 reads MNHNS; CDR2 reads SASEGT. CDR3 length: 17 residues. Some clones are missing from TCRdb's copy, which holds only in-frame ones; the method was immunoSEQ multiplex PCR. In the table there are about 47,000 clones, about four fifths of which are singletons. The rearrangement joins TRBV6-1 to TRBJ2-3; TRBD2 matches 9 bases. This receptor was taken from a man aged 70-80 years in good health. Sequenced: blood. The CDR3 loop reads CASSEVALSGGWDTQYF. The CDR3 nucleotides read TGTGCCAGCAGTGAAGTTGCCCTAAGCGGGGGGTGGGATACGCAGTATTTT.